This is a list of T cell receptor beta chains from one sample in a study of blood T cell repertoires in COVID-19. The assay was immunoSEQ multiplex PCR, and TCRdb's table has in-frame clones only and misses some. The sample includes about 160,000 clones, 82% of them seen just once. Sequenced input: peripheral blood. The receptor set was obtained from a human donor with acute or convalescent COVID-19. The donor label of this sample is uncertain. CDR3s include the opening cysteine and the closing phenylalanine or tryptophan. Fields, in order: J gene, V gene, D gene, clone size, CDR3 protein, CDR3 DNA. A D gene is named only where the DNA matches it firmly. Clone size is shown for a subset of rows, as once, few, many or a class of expanded clone.

j_call: TRBJ1-2; v_call: TRBV6-5; d_call: -; clone_size: -; cdr3_aa: CASNHPAGGDYGYTF; cdr3_nt: TGTGCCAGCAACCACCCAGCCGGGGGGGACTATGGCTACACCTTC
j_call: TRBJ2-7; v_call: TRBV6-1; d_call: -; clone_size: few; cdr3_aa: CASSDAADGYEQYF; cdr3_nt: TGTGCCAGCAGTGATGCGGCTGACGGTTACGAGCAGTACTTC
j_call: TRBJ2-5; v_call: TRBV18; d_call: -; clone_size: -; cdr3_aa: CASSPNGLIKETQYF; cdr3_nt: TGTGCCAGCTCACCAAACGGACTGATTAAAGAGACCCAGTACTTC
j_call: TRBJ1-6; v_call: TRBV18; d_call: -; clone_size: -; cdr3_aa: CASSPQRNGSPLHF; cdr3_nt: TGTGCCAGCTCACCTCAGCGGAACGGATCACCCCTCCACTTT
j_call: TRBJ2-6; v_call: TRBV5-1; d_call: -; clone_size: -; cdr3_aa: CASSHGLHSGANVLTF; cdr3_nt: TGCGCCAGCAGCCACGGACTGCACTCTGGGGCCAACGTCCTGACTTTC
j_call: TRBJ2-1; v_call: TRBV5-4; d_call: TRBD2; clone_size: -; cdr3_aa: CASSGGLDPYNEQFF; cdr3_nt: TGTGCCAGCAGCGGGGGACTAGATCCCTACAATGAGCAGTTCTTC
j_call: TRBJ1-2; v_call: TRBV27; d_call: TRBD1; clone_size: -; cdr3_aa: CASSLRQGGGYTF; cdr3_nt: TGTGCCAGCAGTTTGAGACAGGGGGGAGGCTACACCTTC
j_call: TRBJ1-2; v_call: TRBV6-2/TRBV6-3; d_call: TRBD1; clone_size: -; cdr3_aa: CASSPGGTGAYGYTF; cdr3_nt: TGTGCCAGCAGTCCCGGCGGGACAGGGGCCTATGGCTACACCTTC
j_call: TRBJ2-1; v_call: TRBV15; d_call: TRBD2; clone_size: -; cdr3_aa: CATSRDQAGGPGEQFF; cdr3_nt: TGTGCCACCAGCAGAGATCAGGCGGGGGGGCCTGGTGAGCAGTTCTTC
j_call: TRBJ1-1; v_call: TRBV9; d_call: TRBD1; clone_size: -; cdr3_aa: CASSGLQGAFAEAFF; cdr3_nt: TGTGCCAGCAGCGGCCTACAGGGGGCATTCGCTGAAGCTTTCTTT
j_call: TRBJ2-5; v_call: TRBV9; d_call: -; clone_size: -; cdr3_aa: CASTRSPGQGETQYF; cdr3_nt: TGTGCCAGCACCCGTTCTCCCGGCCAGGGAGAGACCCAGTACTTC
j_call: TRBJ2-4; v_call: TRBV6-5; d_call: TRBD1; clone_size: -; cdr3_aa: CASITIGTGKNIQYF; cdr3_nt: TGTGCCAGCATTACGATAGGGACAGGAAAAAACATTCAGTACTTC
j_call: TRBJ1-4; v_call: TRBV7-9; d_call: -; clone_size: -; cdr3_aa: CASSFGRSNEKLFF; cdr3_nt: TGTGCCAGCAGCTTCGGGAGGTCAAATGAAAAACTGTTTTTT
j_call: TRBJ2-5; v_call: TRBV19; d_call: -; clone_size: -; cdr3_aa: CASSTGVAETQYF; cdr3_nt: TGTGCCAGTAGTACAGGGGTAGCGGAGACCCAGTACTTC
j_call: TRBJ2-7; v_call: TRBV19; d_call: TRBD2; clone_size: -; cdr3_aa: CASSIPGGGSYEQYF; cdr3_nt: TGTGCCAGTAGTATACCCGGCGGGGGTTCCTACGAGCAGTACTTC
j_call: TRBJ1-4; v_call: TRBV27; d_call: -; clone_size: -; cdr3_aa: CASSFLPGVNEKLFF; cdr3_nt: TGTGCCAGCAGTTTCCTCCCGGGGGTTAATGAAAAACTGTTTTTT
j_call: TRBJ2-5; v_call: TRBV19; d_call: TRBD2; clone_size: -; cdr3_aa: CASSVTSGVETQYF; cdr3_nt: TGTGCCAGTAGTGTCACTAGCGGGGTTGAGACCCAGTACTTC
j_call: TRBJ2-1; v_call: TRBV29-1; d_call: TRBD1; clone_size: -; cdr3_aa: CSATLLSGQGFNEQFF; cdr3_nt: TGCAGCGCCACGTTACTCTCGGGACAGGGATTCAATGAGCAGTTCTTC
j_call: TRBJ1-1; v_call: TRBV10-3; d_call: -; clone_size: -; cdr3_aa: CAINRQENTEAFF; cdr3_nt: TGTGCCATCAATAGACAGGAGAACACTGAAGCTTTCTTT
j_call: TRBJ1-2; v_call: TRBV19; d_call: -; clone_size: once; cdr3_aa: CASSVDSPTNYGYTF; cdr3_nt: TGTGCCAGTAGCGTGGACAGCCCCACAAACTATGGCTACACCTTC
j_call: TRBJ1-1; v_call: TRBV5-1; d_call: -; clone_size: once; cdr3_aa: CASSLEEGRTEAFF; cdr3_nt: TGCGCCAGCAGCTTGGAGGAGGGGCGCACTGAAGCTTTCTTT
j_call: TRBJ2-2; v_call: TRBV7-6; d_call: TRBD1; clone_size: -; cdr3_aa: CASSPGGEGMFTGELFF; cdr3_nt: TGTGCCAGCAGCCCAGGGGGTGAGGGGATGTTCACCGGGGAGCTGTTTTTT
j_call: TRBJ1-2; v_call: TRBV7-9; d_call: TRBD1; clone_size: -; cdr3_aa: CASSNRGQGLYGYTF; cdr3_nt: TGTGCCAGCAGCAACCGGGGACAGGGGCTCTATGGCTACACCTTC
j_call: TRBJ2-5; v_call: TRBV15; d_call: -; clone_size: -; cdr3_aa: CATSRDVVQETQYF; cdr3_nt: TGTGCCACCAGCAGAGATGTCGTACAAGAGACCCAGTACTTC
j_call: TRBJ2-5; v_call: TRBV7-9; d_call: -; clone_size: -; cdr3_aa: CASSFDRLPVETQYF; cdr3_nt: TGTGCCAGCAGCTTTGACAGGTTGCCGGTAGAGACCCAGTACTTC
j_call: TRBJ2-1; v_call: TRBV2; d_call: TRBD2; clone_size: few; cdr3_aa: CASRVAGGPHNEQFF; cdr3_nt: TGTGCCAGCAGGGTAGCGGGGGGGCCGCACAATGAGCAGTTCTTC
j_call: TRBJ1-5; v_call: TRBV10-3; d_call: -; clone_size: -; cdr3_aa: CAISEQGPNQPQHF; cdr3_nt: TGTGCCATCAGTGAACAGGGCCCCAATCAGCCCCAGCATTTT
j_call: TRBJ1-5; v_call: TRBV18; d_call: -; clone_size: -; cdr3_aa: CASSPSRGNQPQHF; cdr3_nt: TGTGCCAGCTCACCATCGAGGGGGAATCAGCCCCAGCATTTT
j_call: TRBJ2-5; v_call: TRBV3-1/TRBV3-2; d_call: -; clone_size: -; cdr3_aa: CASSQRETQYF; cdr3_nt: TGTGCCAGCAGCCAGAGGGAGACCCAGTACTTC
j_call: TRBJ2-3; v_call: TRBV3-1/TRBV3-2; d_call: -; clone_size: -; cdr3_aa: CASSHRVGNTQYF; cdr3_nt: TGTGCCAGCAGCCACAGGGTTGGGAATACGCAGTATTTT
j_call: TRBJ1-2; v_call: TRBV5-8; d_call: -; clone_size: -; cdr3_aa: CASSSFRGYGYTF; cdr3_nt: TGTGCCAGCAGCTCATTCAGGGGATATGGCTACACCTTC
j_call: TRBJ2-5; v_call: TRBV6-2/TRBV6-3; d_call: -; clone_size: -; cdr3_aa: CASSMYVPQETQYF; cdr3_nt: TGTGCCAGCAGTATGTATGTCCCCCAAGAGACCCAGTACTTC
j_call: TRBJ2-1; v_call: TRBV5-4; d_call: -; clone_size: -; cdr3_aa: CASSKSSGAVEQFF; cdr3_nt: TGTGCCAGCAGCAAGTCGTCAGGGGCAGTTGAGCAGTTCTTC
j_call: TRBJ2-7; v_call: TRBV11-2; d_call: -; clone_size: -; cdr3_aa: CASSLGLAYEQYF; cdr3_nt: TGTGCCAGCAGCTTAGGACTAGCCTACGAGCAGTACTTC
j_call: TRBJ1-4; v_call: TRBV7-9; d_call: -; clone_size: -; cdr3_aa: CASSLGGRGEKLFF; cdr3_nt: TGTGCCAGCAGCTTAGGGGGAAGGGGTGAAAAACTGTTTTTT
j_call: TRBJ2-2; v_call: TRBV5-1; d_call: -; clone_size: -; cdr3_aa: CASSLAATGNTGELFF; cdr3_nt: TGCGCCAGCAGCTTGGCCGCGACAGGGAACACCGGGGAGCTGTTTTTT
j_call: TRBJ2-5; v_call: TRBV10-1; d_call: -; clone_size: -; cdr3_aa: CASSEPGRLEETQYF; cdr3_nt: TGCGCCAGCAGTGAGCCAGGCCGGCTGGAAGAGACCCAGTACTTC
j_call: TRBJ1-2; v_call: TRBV4-2; d_call: TRBD1; clone_size: few; cdr3_aa: CASSQAQGGGYTF; cdr3_nt: TGTGCCAGCAGCCAAGCTCAAGGGGGCGGCTACACCTTC
j_call: TRBJ2-5; v_call: TRBV6-5; d_call: -; clone_size: -; cdr3_aa: CASSSPLGTQYF; cdr3_nt: TGTGCCAGCAGTTCGCCACTTGGGACCCAGTACTTC
j_call: TRBJ2-5; v_call: TRBV18; d_call: TRBD1; clone_size: once; cdr3_aa: CASSSGGVQQETQYF; cdr3_nt: TGTGCCAGCTCATCAGGGGGTGTTCAGCAAGAGACCCAGTACTTC
j_call: TRBJ2-1; v_call: TRBV7-2; d_call: TRBD2; clone_size: -; cdr3_aa: CASSLFSGERSNEQFF; cdr3_nt: TGTGCCAGCAGCTTATTTAGCGGGGAAAGGTCCAATGAGCAGTTCTTC
j_call: TRBJ2-3; v_call: TRBV5-1; d_call: TRBD2; clone_size: -; cdr3_aa: CASSFTGAGGGDTQYF; cdr3_nt: TGCGCCAGCAGCTTCACCGGGGCGGGGGGGGGAGATACGCAGTATTTT
j_call: TRBJ1-3; v_call: TRBV6-1; d_call: -; clone_size: -; cdr3_aa: CASSESGGWSGNTIYF; cdr3_nt: TGTGCCAGCAGTGAATCGGGGGGCTGGTCTGGAAACACCATATATTTT
j_call: TRBJ1-1; v_call: TRBV6-4; d_call: TRBD1; clone_size: -; cdr3_aa: CASSATGGTEAFF; cdr3_nt: TGTGCCAGCAGTGCGACAGGGGGCACTGAAGCTTTCTTT
j_call: TRBJ1-4; v_call: TRBV29-1; d_call: -; clone_size: -; cdr3_aa: CSVEPRGTTNEKLFF; cdr3_nt: TGCAGCGTTGAGCCCAGGGGTACAACTAATGAAAAACTGTTTTTT
j_call: TRBJ1-2; v_call: TRBV5-6; d_call: TRBD1; clone_size: -; cdr3_aa: CASSTGQGAVHGYTF; cdr3_nt: TGTGCCAGCAGCACGGGACAGGGGGCAGTACATGGCTACACCTTC